The TCR beta chain described here comes from a study of T cell changes during pregnancy in multiple sclerosis. This clone occurred once. TCRdb keeps only in-frame clones here, not all; method: immunoSEQ multiplex PCR. In the table there are fewer than 25,000 clones, about 89% of which are singletons. The length of the CDR3 is 13 residues. In germline, CDR1 is MNHNY, CDR2 SVGAGI (reference sequence). V lost 0 bases to trimming and J lost 4 bases, with 7 bases between them. The sequence derives from a female donor with multiple sclerosis, enrolled in a pregnancy study. This sequence joins TRBV6-6 and TRBJ2-7; possible D gene TRBD2, 6 bases. The sample here was CD8+ T cells from peripheral blood mononuclear cells, taken in the first trimester of pregnancy. The CDR3 sequence is CASSYSAGYEQYF. CDR3 nucleotides: TGTGCCAGCAGTTACTCGGCGGGGTACGAGCAGTACTTC.